The TCR beta chain described here comes from a study of blood T cell repertoires in COVID-19 (dated by TCRdb to between 2020 and 2021). Concerning the study at large: Samples covering the acute and convalescent phases of COVID-19 were provided by collaborators in the United States, Italy and Spain. The prospective study material was composed of cDNA or gDNA derived from T cells, B-cell-depleted T cells, or PBMCs. Subjects who had been exposed to COVID-19, were actively infected with it, or had recovered from it provided the deeply sampled blood TCRbeta repertoires that made up the dataset. The repertoires were released in a freely available public database meant as a resource for research on the immune response to SARS-CoV-2. Samples were obtained from the ongoing ImmuneRACE study (first 160 participants) and from over 1,000 subjects provided by 6 global collaborators. Sample metadata almost always included a de-identified subject ID, COVID-19 status, age in years and sex. Where available, HLA class I and class II types were taken from metadata supplied by the sample provider and were not determined by assay-based typing.

The immunoSEQ Assay, a bias-controlled multiplex PCR, was used to amplify TCRbeta CDR3 regions from genomic DNA. Per the source publication's procedure: Within the assay, amplification of reference gene primers was used to estimate how many nucleated cells each sample contained. To quantify the absolute abundance of each unique TCRbeta CDR3 rearrangement, sequence reads were collapsed and filtered. For each sample, productive Simpson clonality was calculated as the square root of Simpson's diversity index across productive rearrangements. The immuneACCESS repertoire file appears here via TCRdb, limited to in-frame rearrangements. These files lack a portion of the clones; in checked studies, under half of the deficit traces to unresolved V genes, and the cause of the others is not known. V and J calls and clone size are given by that table; D and trimming were obtained from the DNA. The table for this sample lists nearly 250,000 clones; around 86% of them were counted only once. The ten largest clones take up 1.5% to 2% of the sample.

Beyond this particular receptor, the publication reports: The amount of clinical and demographic metadata varied by source and participant and was provided uncurated.

Another Seattle source contributed samples from volunteer blood donors who had recovered from COVID-19. Collaborating institutions collected whole blood in K2EDTA tubes following their own protocols. Collaborator samples were shipped for TCRbeta analysis as frozen whole blood, isolated PBMCs, or DNA extracted from either sample type. On this clone itself: This receptor's antigen is unknown. Qualities for individual bases were not recorded, and no much larger clone is one base off.

This TCR came from a woman aged 55 to 70 who had recovered from COVID-19. Sequenced material: peripheral blood.

The base sequence is TGTGCCATCAGTGCATTAGCGGGGGCCACAGATACGCAGTATTTT. Its amino acids are CAISALAGATDTQYF. This sequence uses TRBV10-3 and TRBJ2-3; TRBD2 lines up with 9 middle nucleotides. The germline V gene gives CDR1 as ENHRY and CDR2 as SYGVKD. The CDR3 holds 15 amino acids from the cysteine to the phenylalanine. Only the CDR3 region is kept as DNA, spanning 45 bases read in frame from base 1. The V end gives up 4 bases and the J end 2 bases, leaving 4 bases in the junction not matched to a gene.